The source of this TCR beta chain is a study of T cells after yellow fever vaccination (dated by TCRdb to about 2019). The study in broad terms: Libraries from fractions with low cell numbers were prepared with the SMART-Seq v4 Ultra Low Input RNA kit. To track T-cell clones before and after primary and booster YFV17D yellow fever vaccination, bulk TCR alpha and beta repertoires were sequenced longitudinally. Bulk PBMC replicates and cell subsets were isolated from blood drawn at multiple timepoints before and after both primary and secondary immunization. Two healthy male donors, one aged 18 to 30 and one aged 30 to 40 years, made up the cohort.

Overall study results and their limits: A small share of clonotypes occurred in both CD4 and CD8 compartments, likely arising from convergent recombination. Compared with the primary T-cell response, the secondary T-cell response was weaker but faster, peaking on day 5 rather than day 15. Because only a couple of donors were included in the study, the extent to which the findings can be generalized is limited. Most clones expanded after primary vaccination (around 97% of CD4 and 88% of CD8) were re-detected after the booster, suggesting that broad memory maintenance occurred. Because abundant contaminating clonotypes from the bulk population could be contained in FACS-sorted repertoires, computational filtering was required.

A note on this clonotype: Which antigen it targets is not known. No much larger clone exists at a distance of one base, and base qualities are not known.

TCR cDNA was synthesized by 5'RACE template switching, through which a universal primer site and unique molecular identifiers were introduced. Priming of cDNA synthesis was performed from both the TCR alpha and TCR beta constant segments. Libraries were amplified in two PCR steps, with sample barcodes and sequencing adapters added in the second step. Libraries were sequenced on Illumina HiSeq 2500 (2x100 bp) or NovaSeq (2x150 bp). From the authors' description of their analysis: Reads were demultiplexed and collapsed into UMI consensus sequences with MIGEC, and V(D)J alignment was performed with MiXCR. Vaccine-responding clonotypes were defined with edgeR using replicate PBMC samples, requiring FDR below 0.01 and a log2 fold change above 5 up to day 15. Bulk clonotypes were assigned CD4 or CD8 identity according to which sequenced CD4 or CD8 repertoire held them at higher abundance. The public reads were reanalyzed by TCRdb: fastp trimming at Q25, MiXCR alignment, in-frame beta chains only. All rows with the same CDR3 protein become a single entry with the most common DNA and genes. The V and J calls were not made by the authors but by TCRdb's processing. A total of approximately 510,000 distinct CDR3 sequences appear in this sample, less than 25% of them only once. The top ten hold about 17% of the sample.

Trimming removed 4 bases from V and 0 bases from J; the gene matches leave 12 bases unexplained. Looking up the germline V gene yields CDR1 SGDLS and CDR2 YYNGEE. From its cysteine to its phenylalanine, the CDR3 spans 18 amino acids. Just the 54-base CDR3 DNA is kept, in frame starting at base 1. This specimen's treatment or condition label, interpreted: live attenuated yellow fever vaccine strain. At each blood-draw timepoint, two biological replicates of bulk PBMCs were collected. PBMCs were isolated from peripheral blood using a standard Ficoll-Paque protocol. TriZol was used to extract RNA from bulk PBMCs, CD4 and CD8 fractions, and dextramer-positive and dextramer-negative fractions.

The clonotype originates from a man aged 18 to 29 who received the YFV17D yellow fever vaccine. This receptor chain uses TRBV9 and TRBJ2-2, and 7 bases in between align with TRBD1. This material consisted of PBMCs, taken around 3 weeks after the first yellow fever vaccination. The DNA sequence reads TGTGCCAGCAGCCCCCTGACAGGGACGGTGGCGAACACCGGGGAGCTGTTTTTT. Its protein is CASSPLTGTVANTGELFF.